These 13 T cell receptor beta chains originate from one sample sequenced in a study of blood T cell repertoires in COVID-19. Libraries were prepared by immunoSEQ multiplex PCR; TCRdb keeps only in-frame clonotypes and omits some of them. The data show about 72,000 clones, with 82% seen just once and roughly a sixth held by the top ten. The specimen sequenced was peripheral blood. The source is a human donor in a cohort sampled during active COVID-19.

The chain uses TRBV7-9 and TRBJ2-3, with 13 bases matching TRBD2. Per germline, CDR1 SEHNR and CDR2 FQNEAQ (reference sequence). This CDR3 comprises 16 residues. The V gene end was trimmed by 4 bases and the J gene end by 4 bases; junction bases not matched to a gene: 5. The CDR3 protein is CASSSRTSGGADTQYF. The CDR3, as DNA: TGTGCCAGCAGCTCCCGGACTAGCGGGGGCGCAGATACGCAGTATTTT.

This chain connects TRBV3-1 (or the pseudogene TRBV3-2) to TRBJ1-4, with D tentatively TRBD1 (5 bases). The V and J ends lost 3 bases and 8 bases respectively, with 13 bases between them. This CDR3 region has 14 residues. CDR1 is LGHDT, CDR2 YNNKEL, per germline (reference sequence). CDR3: CASSHRSGGEKLFF. The CDR3, as DNA: TGTGCCAGCAGCCACCGGAGTGGGGGGGAAAAACTGTTTTTT.

This rearrangement joins TRBV7-8 to TRBJ2-7; D gene ambiguous. This CDR3 has 13 residues. Germline V gene sequence: CDR1 SGHVS, CDR2 FQNEAQ. V lost 1 base to trimming and J lost 4 bases, with 8 bases between them. The CDR3 sequence is CASSLDTLYEQYF. DNA of the CDR3: TGTGCCAGCAGCTTAGACACCCTTTACGAGCAGTACTTC.

The chain joins TRBV5-1 to TRBJ2-7; tentative D call: TRBD2 (6 bases). V was shortened by 4 bases and J by 1 base, with 24 bases between the two germline ends. This CDR3 contains 18 residues. CDR1 is SGHRS, CDR2 YFSETQ, per germline. This chain's CDR3 is CASSRGTAAEGESYEQYF. CDR3 sequence (DNA): TGCGCCAGCAGCCGCGGGACGGCCGCCGAAGGGGAATCCTACGAGCAGTACTTC. Variable domain in full (rest from reference TRBV5-1 and TRBJ2-7): KAGVTQTPRYLIKTRGQQVTLSCSPISGHRSVSWYQQTPGQGLQFLFEYFSETQRNKGNFPGRFSGRQFSNSRSEMNVSTLELGDSALYLCASSRGTAAEGESYEQYFGPGTRLTVT.

The gene calls are TRBV5-4 and TRBJ1-5; TRBD1 might be the D (6 bases). The ends were cut back, 0 bases at V and 3 bases at J, with 10 bases in the middle. This CDR3 has 15 amino acids. CDR1 and CDR2 (germline): SGHNT, YYREEE (reference sequence). In nucleotides, the CDR3 is TGTGCCAGCAGCTTGGGGGGGCAGTCCAATCAGCCCCAGCATTTT. Its protein product is CASSLGGQSNQPQHF.

This sequence joins TRBV4-2 and TRBJ1-1; D is unresolved. The V end was cut by 1 base, the J end by 6 bases, with 6 bases between. Looked up from germline, CDR1 is LGHNA and CDR2 is YNFKEQ. The CDR3 is 12 residues long. CDR3: CASSQVTAEAFF. The CDR3 DNA reads TGTGCCAGCAGCCAAGTAACTGCTGAAGCTTTCTTT.

In its sample, this clone was seen a few times. The V gene is TRBV6-5, the J gene TRBJ2-5; 9 bases match TRBD1. V lost 7 bases to trimming and J lost 5 bases; unmatched junction nucleotides: 5. The CDR3 covers 13 residues. Germline V lookup: CDR1 MNHEY, CDR2 SVGAGI. In nucleotides, the CDR3 is TGTGCCAGCAACCGGGACAGGGACGAGACCCAGTACTTC. Its protein is CASNRDRDETQYF.

This sequence joins TRBV19 and TRBJ1-5; D is uncertain. CDR1 is LNHDA and CDR2 is SQIVND in the germline V gene (reference sequence). The CDR3 length is 14 residues. V dropped 8 bases and J dropped 0 bases, with 11 bases sitting between them. CDR3 nucleotide sequence: TGTGCCAGTGGCCCGGGTTATAGCAATCAGCCCCAGCATTTT. Protein sequence: CASGPGYSNQPQHF.

This chain connects TRBV5-1 to TRBJ1-4, with 9 nucleotides matching TRBD1. With 0 bases clipped from V and 4 bases from J, the junction kept 4 bases outside the gene matches. The germline V gene encodes CDR1 SGHRS and CDR2 YFSETQ. This CDR3 comprises 16 residues. In DNA form, the CDR3 reads TGCGCCAGCAGCTTGGACAGGGGGCTAAATAATGAAAAACTGTTTTTT. It yields the protein CASSLDRGLNNEKLFF.

The chain uses TRBV11-2 and TRBJ2-2; 7 nucleotides match TRBD1. Trimming at V came to 2 bases and at J to 3 bases, leaving 6 bases not matched to a gene. Germline CDR1 is SGHAT and CDR2 is FQNNGV. The CDR3 contains 16 residues. CDR3 sequence (DNA): TGTGCCAGCAGCTTAAGGTTCGGGACAGACACCGGGGAGCTGTTTTTT. Its protein is CASSLRFGTDTGELFF.

V and J are TRBV9 and TRBJ2-7, with TRBD1 matching 10 bases. This CDR3 is built from 14 residues. The V and J ends lost 4 bases and 4 bases, in that order; junction bases with no gene match: 5. Germline lookup yields CDR1 SGDLS and CDR2 YYNGEE. The CDR3 reads CASSTGQGGYEQYF. The DNA of the CDR3 is TGTGCCAGCAGCACTGGACAGGGGGGGTACGAGCAGTACTTC.

V and J are TRBV7-8 and TRBJ1-5; no clear D. V dropped 1 base and J dropped 2 bases, with 15 bases sitting between them. The CDR3 covers 17 residues. Per germline, CDR1 SGHVS and CDR2 FQNEAQ. CDR3 sequence (DNA): TGTGCCAGCAGCTTAGATAAAACCGGTCTGGGCAATCAGCCCCAGCATTTT. Residues: CASSLDKTGLGNQPQHF.

Notes on this clone: Other DNA sequences of this sample code for an identical CDR3. The CDR3 DNA is TGTGCCAGCAGCCTTAGAGGAACTGAAGCTTTCTTT. Residues: CASSLRGTEAFF. This chain joins TRBV5-6 and TRBJ1-1; D is ambiguous. Germline lookup yields CDR1 SGHDT and CDR2 YYEEEE. V was shortened by 4 bases and J by 5 bases, with 9 bases between the two germline ends. The CDR3 is 12 amino acids.